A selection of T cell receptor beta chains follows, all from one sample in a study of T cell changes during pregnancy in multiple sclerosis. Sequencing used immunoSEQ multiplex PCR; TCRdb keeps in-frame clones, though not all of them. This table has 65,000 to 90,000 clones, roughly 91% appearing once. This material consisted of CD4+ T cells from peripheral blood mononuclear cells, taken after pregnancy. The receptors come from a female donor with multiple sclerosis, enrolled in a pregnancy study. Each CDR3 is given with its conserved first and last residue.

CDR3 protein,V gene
CASSQGPGSQVNEQYF,TRBV5-6
CASSLLAGSGMNEQFF,TRBV28
CASSLVGQGGETQYF,TRBV11-1
CASRTTVDYGYTF,TRBV13
CASSLGGGSTDTQYF,TRBV5-1
CAWLGQGAGEAFF,TRBV30
CASSTGQTTTDTQYF,TRBV7-3
CASSLPQDYNQPQHF,TRBV5-1
CASSSDQTGLLGYTF,TRBV5-1
CASSPTGADTQYF,TRBV11-2
CASSGRTGRTGSPLHF,TRBV6-1
CASSQGLAGGPPKDTQYF,TRBV4-2
CASSVQGPYEQYF,TRBV5-1
CASSPPRSGENTGELFF,TRBV23-1
CASSIRGLAGGDYEQYF,TRBV19
CASSPQGHEQYF,TRBV5-8
CASSLGSGQGNYGYTF,TRBV28
CASSSGGTPEKLFF,TRBV5-1
CASSTDRDNQPQHF,TRBV2
CASSQGTGGAGYTF,TRBV14
CASSVRLAGTNEQFF,TRBV9
CASSLRGGEQFF,TRBV11-2
CASSREGIQPQHF,TRBV6-1
CAWSAVMNTEAFF,TRBV30
CASSEGRNTEAFF,TRBV6-5
CASSSSPGSSYEQYF,TRBV5-1
CASSLDGRQGGFANTEAFF,TRBV27
CASSLVPNRGRPEQFF,TRBV7-2
CASSANRGTDTQYF,TRBV10-1
CASSRDRNTEAFF,TRBV6-5
CASSVKGGTTYEQYF,TRBV9
CASSLRDTTNSPLHF,TRBV28
CASSIRGTGQSNQPQHF,TRBV19
CASSFSRVSAYEKLFF,TRBV19
CASSDPRRRANYGYTF,TRBV2
CAWSVMDRVGTEAFF,TRBV30
CASSSRGNSNTGELFF,TRBV7-9
CSVEDLGRPGNTIYF,TRBV29-1
CASGTLGGYTF,TRBV6-5
CASSSGGPAENTGELFF,TRBV9
CASSKGQGDEQYF,TRBV19
CASSPGTARGNQPQHF,TRBV2
CASSVWRGGVQYF,TRBV6-4
CASSLTSGGSEEQFF,TRBV5-1
CASSQDGRGSSYEQYF,TRBV4-1
CASSSRGQGYSEQYF,TRBV19
CASTMDSLVNQPQHF,TRBV28
CASSPQATGGNEKLFF,TRBV18
CASSPPRTAFNYGYTF,TRBV18
CASSVGGGFDEQFF,TRBV9
CASSYRGSGGKTEAFF,TRBV6-5
CASSLMAGPLFF,TRBV28
CASSPLDRANTEAFF,TRBV5-6
CASKQGYSNQPQHF,TRBV6-6
CASSTRGGSGANVLTF,TRBV5-1